Below, 4 T cell receptor beta chains from the same sample are listed, as sequenced in a study of cytomegalovirus exposure and HLA in healthy donors. The PCR contained 60 Vbeta and 13 Jbeta primers. Profiled with immunoSEQ multiplex PCR; TCRdb holds only in-frame clones, not every one. The profile shows about 110,000 clones, around 80% of them singletons. Sample: PBMCs. The receptors shown here come from a woman in her 50s in good health and CMV-seropositive.

This clone has a handful of counts. This rearrangement joins TRBV28 to TRBJ2-1; a possible D gene is TRBD2 (6 bases). The CDR3 consists of 17 residues. Germline V lookup: CDR1 MDHEN, CDR2 SYDVKM. Trimming stripped 5 bases from V and 1 base from J, with 18 bases between. Here the CDR3 reads CASSPPLSGASYNEQFF. The DNA of the CDR3 is TGTGCCAGCAGTCCTCCCCTTAGCGGAGCTTCCTACAATGAGCAGTTCTTC.

V is TRBV25-1 and J is TRBJ1-6, with unresolved D. The CDR3 has 14 amino acids. Germline CDR1 MGHDK, CDR2 SYGVNS. V was cut by 2 bases and J by 4 bases, with 6 bases left in between. Here the CDR3 DNA reads TGTGCCAGCAGTGAACTTAGTTATAATTCACCCCTCCACTTT. It translates to CASSELSYNSPLHF.

CDR3 residues: CASSQSGSSQVNQPQHF. In DNA, the CDR3 is TGCGCCAGCAGCCAATCCGGGTCGTCACAGGTCAATCAGCCCCAGCATTTT. The chain has TRBV4-1 and TRBJ1-5, with D perhaps TRBD1 (5 bases). Trimming took off 2 bases at V and 3 bases at J, with 17 bases between the two ends. The CDR3 runs 17 residues. Germline V gene lookup returns CDR1 MGHRA and CDR2 YSYEKL.

The chain has TRBV18 and TRBJ1-6; D ambiguous. There are 16 residues in the CDR3. The germline V and J ends were trimmed by 3 bases and 5 bases, with 14 bases remaining between them. CDR1 is KGHSH, CDR2 LQKENI, per germline. CDR3 sequence: CASSPTAGVNNSPLHF. The CDR3 DNA follows: TGTGCCAGCTCACCGACGGCGGGAGTAAATAATTCACCCCTCCACTTT. The complete variable domain, with remaining parts taken from reference TRBV18 and TRBJ1-6, reads NAGVMQNPRHLVRRRGQEARLRCSPMKGHSHVYWYRQLPEEGLKFMVYLQKENIIDESGMPKERFSAEFPKEGPSILRIQQVVRGDSAAYFCASSPTAGVNNSPLHFGNGTRLTVT.